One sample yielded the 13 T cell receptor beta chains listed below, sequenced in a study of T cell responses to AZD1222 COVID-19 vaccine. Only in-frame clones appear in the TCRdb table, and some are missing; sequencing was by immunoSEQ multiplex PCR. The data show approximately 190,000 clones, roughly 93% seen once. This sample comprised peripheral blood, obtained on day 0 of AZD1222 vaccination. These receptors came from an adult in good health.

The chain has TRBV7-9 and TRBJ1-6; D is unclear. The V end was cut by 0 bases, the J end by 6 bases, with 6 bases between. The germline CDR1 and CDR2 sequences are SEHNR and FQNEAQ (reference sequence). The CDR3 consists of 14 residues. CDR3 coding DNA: TGTGCCAGCAGCTTAGCTAGTACTAATTCACCCCTCCACTTT. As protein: CASSLASTNSPLHF.

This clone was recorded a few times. CDR3: CAISAQSGTANEKLFF. CDR3 sequence (DNA): TGTGCCATCAGTGCCCAATCCGGGACTGCCAATGAAAAACTGTTTTTT. The V call is TRBV10-3, the J call TRBJ1-4, with a possible D match to TRBD1 (5 bases). The V end was cut by 4 bases, the J end by 5 bases, with 17 bases between. The CDR3 totals 16 residues. Per germline, CDR1 ENHRY and CDR2 SYGVKD.

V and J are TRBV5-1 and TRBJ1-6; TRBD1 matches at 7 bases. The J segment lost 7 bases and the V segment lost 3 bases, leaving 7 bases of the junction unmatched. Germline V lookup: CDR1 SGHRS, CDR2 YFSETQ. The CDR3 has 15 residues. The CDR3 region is CASSSAGQRNSPLHF. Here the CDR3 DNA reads TGCGCCAGCAGCTCGGCGGGACAGAGAAATTCACCCCTCCACTTT.

The CDR3 nucleotides are TGTGCCACCAGCATCACGGCTAATTCACCCCTCCACTTT. Translation gives CATSITANSPLHF. The chain joins TRBV15 to TRBJ1-6, with D hard to call. Trimming cost V 4 bases and J 6 bases, with 7 bases left between them. Germline V gene data show CDR1 as LNHNV and CDR2 as YYDKDF (reference sequence). The CDR3 consists of 13 residues. Full variable domain (outside the CDR3, taken from reference TRBV15 and TRBJ1-6): DAMVIQNPRYQVTQFGKPVTLSCSQTLNHNVMYWYQQKSSQAPKLLFHYYDKDFNNEADTPDNFQSRRPNTSFCFLDIRSPGLGDTAMYLCATSITANSPLHFGNGTRLTVT.

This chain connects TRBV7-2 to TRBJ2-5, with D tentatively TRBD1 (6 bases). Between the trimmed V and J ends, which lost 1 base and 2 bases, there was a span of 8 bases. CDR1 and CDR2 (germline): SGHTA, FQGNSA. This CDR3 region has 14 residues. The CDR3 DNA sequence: TGTGCCAGCAGCTTAGACAGGGTGCAAGAGACCCAGTACTTC. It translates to CASSLDRVQETQYF.

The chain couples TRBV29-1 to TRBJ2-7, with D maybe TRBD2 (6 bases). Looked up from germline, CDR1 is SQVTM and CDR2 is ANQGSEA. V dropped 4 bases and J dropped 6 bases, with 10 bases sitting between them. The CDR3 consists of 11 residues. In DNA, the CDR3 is TGCAGCGTTGGCGGGGTCGGCGAGCAGTACTTC. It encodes CSVGGVGEQYF.

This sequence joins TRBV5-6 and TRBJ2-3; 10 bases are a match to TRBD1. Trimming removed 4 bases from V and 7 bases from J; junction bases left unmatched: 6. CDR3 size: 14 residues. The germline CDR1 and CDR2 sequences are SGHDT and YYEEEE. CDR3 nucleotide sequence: TGTGCCAGCAGCGCGGGGACAGGGGAATATACGCAGTATTTT. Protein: CASSAGTGEYTQYF.

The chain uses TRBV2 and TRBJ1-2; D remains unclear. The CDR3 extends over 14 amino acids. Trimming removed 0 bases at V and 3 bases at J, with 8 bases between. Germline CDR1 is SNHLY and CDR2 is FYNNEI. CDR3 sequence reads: CASSEASTDYGYTF. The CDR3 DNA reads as TGTGCCAGCAGTGAAGCTTCCACGGACTATGGCTACACCTTC. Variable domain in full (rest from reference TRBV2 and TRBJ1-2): EPEVTQTPSHQVTQMGQEVILRCVPISNHLYFYWYRQILGQKVEFLVSFYNNEISEKSEIFDDQFSVERPDGSNFTLKIRSTKLEDSAMYFCASSEASTDYGYTFGSGTRLTVV.

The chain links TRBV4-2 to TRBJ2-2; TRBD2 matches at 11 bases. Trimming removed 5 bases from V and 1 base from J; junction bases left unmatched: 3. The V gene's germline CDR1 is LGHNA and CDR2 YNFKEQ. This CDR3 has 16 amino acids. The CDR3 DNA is TGTGCCAGCAGCGCCGGGACTAGCGGGAACACCGGGGAGCTGTTTTTT. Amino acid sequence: CASSAGTSGNTGELFF.

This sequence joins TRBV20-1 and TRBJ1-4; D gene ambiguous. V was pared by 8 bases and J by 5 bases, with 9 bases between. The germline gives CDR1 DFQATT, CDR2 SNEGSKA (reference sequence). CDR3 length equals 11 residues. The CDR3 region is CSTQQNEKLFF. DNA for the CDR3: TGCAGTACTCAGCAGAATGAAAAACTGTTTTTT.

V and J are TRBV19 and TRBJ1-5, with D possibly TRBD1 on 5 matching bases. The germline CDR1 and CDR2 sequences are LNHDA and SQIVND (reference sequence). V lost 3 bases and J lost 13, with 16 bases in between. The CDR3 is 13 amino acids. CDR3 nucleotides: TGTGCCAGTAGTATGGACCGGGACCGCCGACAGCATTTT. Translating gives CASSMDRDRRQHF.

CDR3: CASSLGGTGNTIYF. The CDR3 DNA reads TGTGCCAGCAGTTTAGGGGGGACTGGAAACACCATATATTTT. The V call is TRBV27, the J call TRBJ1-3; D may be TRBD1 (5 bases). The germline V gene encodes CDR1 MNHEY and CDR2 SMNVEV (reference sequence). This CDR3 comprises 14 residues. The V gene lost 2 bases and the J gene lost 2 bases, with 7 bases spanning the gap.

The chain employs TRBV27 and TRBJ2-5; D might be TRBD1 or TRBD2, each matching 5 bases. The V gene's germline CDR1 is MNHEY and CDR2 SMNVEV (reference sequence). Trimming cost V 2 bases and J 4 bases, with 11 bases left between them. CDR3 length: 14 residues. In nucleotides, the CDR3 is TGTGCCAGCAGTTTAACACTTGGGGGAGAGACCCAGTACTTC. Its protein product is CASSLTLGGETQYF.